This T cell receptor beta chain was identified during a study of shared clonotypes between healthy human individuals. Across the study: Serving as donors were two women and three men, whose ages spanned 18 to 49. General study points: It was the few donors that limited the genetic and exposure-history diversity represented.

V lost 3 bases and J lost 3, with 11 bases in between. The CDR3 is 14 residues long. From germline, CDR1 is SGHTA and CDR2 FQGNSA. This clone came up a few times. The antigen is undetermined. The assay was immunoSEQ multiplex PCR, and TCRdb's table has in-frame clones only and misses some. The table has about 490,000 clones, more than 65% seen once. V is TRBV7-2 and J is TRBJ2-5; D might be TRBD2 (5 bases). Sequencing was performed on PBMCs. The clonotype originates from a woman aged 40-49 years in good health. Some clones in this sample may be carry-over from other donors' samples. This chain's CDR3 is CASSFASRKETQYF. In DNA, the CDR3 is TGTGCCAGCAGCTTTGCTAGCCGTAAAGAGACCCAGTACTTC.